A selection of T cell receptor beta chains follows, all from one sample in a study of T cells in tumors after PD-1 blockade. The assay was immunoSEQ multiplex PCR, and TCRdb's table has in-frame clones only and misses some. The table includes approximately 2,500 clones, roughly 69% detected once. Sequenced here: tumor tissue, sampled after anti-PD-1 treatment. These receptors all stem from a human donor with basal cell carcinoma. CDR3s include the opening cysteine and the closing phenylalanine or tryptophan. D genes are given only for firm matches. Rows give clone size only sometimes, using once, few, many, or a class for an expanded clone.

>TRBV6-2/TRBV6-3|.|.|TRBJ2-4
TGTGCCAGCAGACCTCAAGGGGGGGGGCTAGCCAAAAACATTCAGTACTTC
CASRPQGGGLAKNIQYF
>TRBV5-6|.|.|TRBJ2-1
TGTGCCAGCAGCTTCCCCACACTGCCCACCTACAATGAGCAGTTCTTC
CASSFPTLPTYNEQFF
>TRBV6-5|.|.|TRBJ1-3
TGTGCCAGCAGTTCGGGCAGGGGTTCTGGAAACACCATATATTTT
CASSSGRGSGNTIYF
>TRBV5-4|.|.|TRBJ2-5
TGTGCCAGCAGCGAGGGAGTCCAAGAGACCCAGTACTTC
CASSEGVQETQYF
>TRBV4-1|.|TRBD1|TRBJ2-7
TGCGCCAGCAGCCTTGGGGACAGGGATCACGAAGAGCAGTACTTC
CASSLGDRDHEEQYF
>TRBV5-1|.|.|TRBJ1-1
TGCGCCAGCAGCTTAACACAGACAGTGAACACTGAAGCTTTCTTT
CASSLTQTVNTEAFF
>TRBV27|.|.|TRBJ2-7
TGTGCCAGCAGTTCACGACAGGTTGCGACGAGGCAGTACTTC
CASSSRQVATRQYF
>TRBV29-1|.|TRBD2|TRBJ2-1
TGCAGCGTTGAAGGGACTAGCGGGGCCAATGAGCAGTTCTTC
CSVEGTSGANEQFF
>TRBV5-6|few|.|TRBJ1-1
TGTGCCAGCAGCTCCCCCGGCCGTACTGAAGCTTTCTTT
CASSSPGRTEAFF
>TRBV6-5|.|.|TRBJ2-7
TGTGCCAGCAGCCGCTCCCTACAGGGTGGCGAGCAGTACTTC
CASSRSLQGGEQYF
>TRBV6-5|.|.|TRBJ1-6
TGTGCCAGCAGCAGAGGGGATTCACCCCTCCACTTT
CASSRGDSPLHF
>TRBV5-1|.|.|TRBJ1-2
TGCGCCAGCAGCTCGGGGGGCGGCTACACCTTC
CASSSGGGYTF
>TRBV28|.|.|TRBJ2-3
TGTGCCAGCAGTCTCACACAAGATACGCAGTATTTT
CASSLTQDTQYF
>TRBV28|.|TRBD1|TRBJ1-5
TGTGCCAGCAATCTCAGGGGGCGCGGTCAGCCCCAGCATTTT
CASNLRGRGQPQHF
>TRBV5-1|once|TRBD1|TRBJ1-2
TGCGCCAGCAGCTCGGGACAGGGGATTGGTGGCTACACCTTC
CASSSGQGIGGYTF